This record concerns one T cell receptor beta chain sequence. Healthy Caucasians from Russia aged roughly 6 to 95 served as donors. Total RNA extraction produced at least 5.5 micrograms (per sample) for the study. This entry belongs to a study of blood T cells in healthy people across ages. Study-level information: Researchers report that template switching captured about one barcoded beta molecule per two T cells.

V was pared by 6 bases and J by 0 bases, with 12 bases between. The CDR3 length is 14 residues. CDR1 is MGHDK, CDR2 SYGVNS, per germline. It was with a sample-barcoded 5' primer and a J-beta primer mix that a second PCR of roughly 7 to 11 cycles was run. Every sample gave at least 2.5 million paired-end reads containing CDR3. TCRdb used MiXCR to reprocess the 5' RACE reads, holding one entry per CDR3 protein. The sample includes roughly 800,000 distinct CDR3 sequences, 58% of them seen just once. The sequence came from a man aged 30 to 45 in good health. V gene TRBV25-1 combines with J gene TRBJ2-7; no reliable D call. What was sequenced was blood. The DNA of the CDR3 is TGTGCCAGCAGCCCCCCTACTCACTCCTACGAGCAGTACTTC. Its protein is CASSPPTHSYEQYF.